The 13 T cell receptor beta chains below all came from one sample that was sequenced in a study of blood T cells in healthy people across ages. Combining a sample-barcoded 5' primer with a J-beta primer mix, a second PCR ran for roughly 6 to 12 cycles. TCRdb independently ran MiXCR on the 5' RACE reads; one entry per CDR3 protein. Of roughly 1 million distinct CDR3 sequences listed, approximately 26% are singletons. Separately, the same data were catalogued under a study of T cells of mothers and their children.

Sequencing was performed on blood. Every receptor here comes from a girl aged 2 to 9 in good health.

CDR3 residues: CASSESGGLPKNIQYF. The CDR3 DNA sequence: TGTGCCAGCAGTGAGTCCGGGGGGCTTCCCAAAAACATTCAGTACTTC. V is TRBV25-1 and J is TRBJ2-4; possible D gene TRBD2, 7 bases. Germline CDR1 reads MGHDK; CDR2 reads SYGVNS. V lost 3 bases and J lost 2, with 14 bases in between. The CDR3 contains 16 residues.

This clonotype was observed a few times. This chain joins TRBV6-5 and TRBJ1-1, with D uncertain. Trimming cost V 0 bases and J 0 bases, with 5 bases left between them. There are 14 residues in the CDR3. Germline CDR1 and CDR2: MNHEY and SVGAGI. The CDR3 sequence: CASSYSNLNTEAFF. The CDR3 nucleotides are TGTGCCAGCAGTTACTCCAACTTGAACACTGAAGCTTTCTTT.

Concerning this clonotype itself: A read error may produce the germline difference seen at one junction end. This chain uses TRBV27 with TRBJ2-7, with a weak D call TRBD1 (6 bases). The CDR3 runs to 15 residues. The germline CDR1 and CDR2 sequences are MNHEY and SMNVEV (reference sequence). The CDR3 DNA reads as TGTGCCTGCAGTTTGTCAGGGGTGGGCACCTACGAGCAGTACTTC. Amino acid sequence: CACSLSGVGTYEQYF.

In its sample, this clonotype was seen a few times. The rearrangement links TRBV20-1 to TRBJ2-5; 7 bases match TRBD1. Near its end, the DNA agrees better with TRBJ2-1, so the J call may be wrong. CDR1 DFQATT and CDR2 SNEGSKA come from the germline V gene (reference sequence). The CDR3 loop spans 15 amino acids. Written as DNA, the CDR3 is TGCAGTGCTCAAGGGGGCGGGTATACCTACAATGAGCAGTTCTTC. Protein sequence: CSAQGGGYTYNEQFF.

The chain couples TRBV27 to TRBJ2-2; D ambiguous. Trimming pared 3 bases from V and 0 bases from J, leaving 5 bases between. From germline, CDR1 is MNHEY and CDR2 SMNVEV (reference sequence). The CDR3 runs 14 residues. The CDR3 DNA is TGTGCCAGCAGTTTGAGGACGAACACCGGGGAGCTGTTTTTT. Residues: CASSLRTNTGELFF.

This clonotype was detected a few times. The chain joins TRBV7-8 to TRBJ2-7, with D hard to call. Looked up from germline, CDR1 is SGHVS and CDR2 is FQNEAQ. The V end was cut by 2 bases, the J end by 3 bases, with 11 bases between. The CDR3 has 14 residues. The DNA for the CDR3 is TGTGCCAGCAGCTTATTACCGTACAACTACGAGCAGTACTTC. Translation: CASSLLPYNYEQYF.

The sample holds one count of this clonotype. CDR3 residues: CASSLSGRGHEQFF. The CDR3 DNA sequence: TGCGCCAGCAGCTTAAGCGGGAGGGGGCATGAGCAGTTCTTC. The chain employs TRBV5-1 and TRBJ2-5; 10 bases fit TRBD2. Gene TRBJ2-1 matches the end of the DNA better, so the J call may be wrong. The CDR3 is 14 amino acids. The germline CDR1 and CDR2 sequences are SGHRS and YFSETQ.

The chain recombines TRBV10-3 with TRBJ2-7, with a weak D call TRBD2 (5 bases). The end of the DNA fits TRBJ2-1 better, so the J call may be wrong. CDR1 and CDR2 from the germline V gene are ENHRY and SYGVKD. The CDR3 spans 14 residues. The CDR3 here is CAISGPSGSNEQFF. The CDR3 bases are TGTGCCATATCAGGTCCCTCGGGATCAAATGAGCAGTTCTTC.

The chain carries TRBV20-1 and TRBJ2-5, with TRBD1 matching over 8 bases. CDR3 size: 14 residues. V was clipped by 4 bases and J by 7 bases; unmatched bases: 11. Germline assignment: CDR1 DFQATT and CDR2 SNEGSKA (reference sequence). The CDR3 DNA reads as TGCAGTGCTACTTCTACCGGGACAGGAGGGACCCAGTACTTC. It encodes CSATSTGTGGTQYF.

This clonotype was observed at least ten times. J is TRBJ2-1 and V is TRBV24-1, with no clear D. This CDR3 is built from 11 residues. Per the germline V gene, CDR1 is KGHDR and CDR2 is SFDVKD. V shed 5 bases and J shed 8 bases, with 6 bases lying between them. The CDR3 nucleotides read TGTGCCACCAGTGGCCTAGATGAGCAGTTCTTC. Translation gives CATSGLDEQFF.

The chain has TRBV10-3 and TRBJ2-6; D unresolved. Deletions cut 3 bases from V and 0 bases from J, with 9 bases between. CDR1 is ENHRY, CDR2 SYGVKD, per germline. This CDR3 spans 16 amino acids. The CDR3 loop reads CAISEGLPSGANVLTF. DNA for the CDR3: TGTGCCATCAGTGAAGGGCTACCCTCTGGGGCCAACGTCCTGACTTTC.

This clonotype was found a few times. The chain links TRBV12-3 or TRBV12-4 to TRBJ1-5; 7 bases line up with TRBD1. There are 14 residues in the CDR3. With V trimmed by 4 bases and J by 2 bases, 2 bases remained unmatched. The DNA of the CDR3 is TGTGCCAGCAGTTCGGGACAGCGCAATCAGCCCCAGCATTTT. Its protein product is CASSSGQRNQPQHF.

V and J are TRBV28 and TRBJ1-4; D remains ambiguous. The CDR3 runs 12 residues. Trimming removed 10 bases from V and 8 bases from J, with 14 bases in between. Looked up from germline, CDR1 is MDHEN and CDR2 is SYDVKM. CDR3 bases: TGTGCCACCTCGTTGGGTGGGGAAAAACTGTTTTTT. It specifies CATSLGGEKLFF.